This TCR beta chain was retrieved from a study of blood T cell repertoires in COVID-19. For the study at large: Donors in the United States, Italy and Spain gave samples during acute or convalescent COVID-19. From T cells, B-cell-depleted T cells, or PBMCs came the material, which was cDNA or gDNA.

In the original analysis: Estimates of nucleated cell counts were drawn from the amplification of reference gene primers. Produced via immunoSEQ multiplex PCR; TCRdb's table is partial and in-frame only. V and J calls and clone size are copied from that table; D and trimming were computed from the DNA. The profile shows 150,000 to 190,000 clones, over 60% of them singletons. CDR1 is SGDLS, CDR2 YYNGEE, per germline. The V end lost 0 bases, the J end lost 7 bases, and 7 bases lay between the germline ends. The CDR3 runs to 12 residues. The sequenced sample was peripheral blood. The V gene is TRBV9, the J gene TRBJ1-2; D is unresolved. The clonotype was recovered from a woman of 80 years or more with acute or convalescent COVID-19. CDR3 sequence: CASSVAFGGYTF. In nucleotides, the CDR3 is TGTGCCAGCAGCGTAGCGTTCGGTGGCTACACCTTC.